One and the same sample provided the 4 T cell receptor beta chains below, sequenced in a study of beta chain features in type 1 diabetes. The sequenced template was cDNA made from the entire isolated RNA. TCRdb's copy holds only in-frame clones and misses some; the assay was immunoSEQ multiplex PCR. Of 250,000 to 400,000 clones detected, 12% to 15% appear once; the ten largest clones hold 6.7%. The specimen sequenced was central memory CD4+ T cells from blood. Receptors originate from a man aged 25-45 years in good health.

The chain combines TRBV6-1 with TRBJ2-3, with 12 bases matching TRBD2. The germline V gene has CDR1 MNHNS and CDR2 SASEGT. The CDR3 sequence is 15 residues long. Germline trimming cut 8 bases from V and 0 bases from J; bases unmatched to any gene: 3. CDR3 nucleotides: TGTGCCAGCGGACTAGCGGGACCTAGCACAGATACGCAGTATTTT. Amino acid sequence: CASGLAGPSTDTQYF.

The genes are TRBV18 and TRBJ1-2; 10 positions match TRBD1. J gave up 4 bases and V 3 bases, and 11 bases lay outside the gene matches. Germline loops: CDR1 KGHSH, CDR2 LQKENI. This CDR3 comprises 17 residues. The CDR3 reads CASSPTGTGERSYGYTF. The CDR3 nucleotides read TGTGCCAGCTCACCTACCGGGACAGGGGAAAGGAGCTATGGCTACACCTTC.

The sample holds a few counts of this clone. This chain links TRBV6-1 with TRBJ2-3; TRBD2 might be the D (5 bases). The germline V gene has CDR1 MNHNS and CDR2 SASEGT. The ends were cut back, 10 bases at V and 6 bases at J, with 17 bases in the middle. The CDR3 is 13 amino acids. The CDR3 here is CATAFGVRDTQYF. The CDR3 nucleotides are TGTGCCACAGCGTTCGGGGTTAGGGATACGCAGTATTTT.

This clone has just a few counts. The chain joins TRBV7-9 to TRBJ1-5; D remains ambiguous. This CDR3 has 14 residues. Germline V CDR1 and CDR2: SEHNR, FQNEAQ (reference sequence). With 3 bases removed from V and 0 bases from J, the gap between germline ends came to 6 bases. The CDR3 here is CASSLFDSNQPQHF. The CDR3 bases are TGTGCCAGCAGCTTGTTCGATAGCAATCAGCCCCAGCATTTT. Full variable domain (outside the CDR3, taken from reference TRBV7-9 and TRBJ1-5): DTGVSQNPRHKITKRGQNVTFRCDPISEHNRLYWYRQTLGQGPEFLTYFQNEAQLEKSRLLSDRFSAERPKGSFSTLEIQRTEQGDSAMYLCASSLFDSNQPQHFGDGTRLSIL.